A single sample is the source of the 14 T cell receptor beta chains below, sequenced in a study of metastatic and nonmetastatic thyroid tumors. Through MiXCR, TCRdb re-clonotyped the PCR reads. The sample lists roughly 30,000 clones; about 3.7% were seen once. Patients had received no treatment of any kind before thyroid surgery. The sample was blood. Receptors were obtained from a male donor with papillary thyroid cancer or a benign thyroid nodule (not recorded which). Some clones in this sample may be carry-over from other donors' samples.

By sample share, this clone is medium-sized. V and J are TRBV2 and TRBJ2-7, with D possibly being TRBD2 (6 bases). This CDR3 comprises 13 residues. Germline V CDR1 and CDR2: SNHLY, FYNNEI. With 6 bases removed from V and 6 bases from J, the gap between germline ends came to 15 bases. The CDR3 region is CASSTLEGSEQYF. In DNA, the CDR3 is TGTGCCAGCAGCACCCTGGAGGGGAGCGAGCAGTACTTC.

The DNA for the CDR3 is TGCGCCAGCAGCTCTGACGGGATGAACACTGAAGCTTTCTTT. This codes for CASSSDGMNTEAFF. The chain recombines TRBV5-1 with TRBJ1-1; the D is unclear. The V gene's germline CDR1 is SGHRS and CDR2 YFSETQ. The CDR3 is 14 amino acids. The V gene lost 3 bases and the J gene lost 0 bases, with 9 bases spanning the gap.

There are many counts of this clone. The J gene is TRBJ2-7, the V gene TRBV19, with 9 positions matching TRBD2. The CDR3 runs 16 residues. Germline values: CDR1 LNHDA, CDR2 SQIVND (reference sequence). The V gene end was trimmed by 3 bases and the J gene end by 0 bases; junction bases not matched to a gene: 6. The CDR3 DNA sequence: TGTGCCAGTAGTATCACTAGCGGGCAGAGCTCCTACGAGCAGTACTTC. Translated: CASSITSGQSSYEQYF. Based on the CDR3 plus reference TRBV19 and TRBJ2-7, the full variable domain is DGGITQSPKYLFRKEGQNVTLSCEQNLNHDAMYWYRQDPGQGLRLIYYSQIVNDFQKGDIAEGYSVSREKKESFPLTVTSAQKNPTAFYLCASSITSGQSSYEQYFGPGTRLTVT.

Ten or more counts support this clone. The genes are TRBV7-9 and TRBJ1-1; D possibly corresponds to TRBD1 (5 bases). The CDR3 spans 16 residues. CDR1 is SEHNR, CDR2 FQNEAQ, per germline (reference sequence). The germline V and J ends were trimmed by 1 base and 0 bases, with 12 bases remaining between them. CDR3 amino acids: CASSLERGLMNTEAFF. DNA for the CDR3: TGTGCCAGCAGCTTAGAACGGGGCCTCATGAACACTGAAGCTTTCTTT.

The CDR3, as DNA: TGTGCCAGTGGGAGAAACATTCAGTACTTC. This translates into CASGRNIQYF. V gene TRBV6-1 combines with J gene TRBJ2-4, with a weak D call TRBD2 (5 bases). V dropped 9 bases and J dropped 6 bases, with 6 bases sitting between them. There are 10 residues in the CDR3. Germline V gives CDR1 MNHNS, CDR2 SASEGT.

This clone was seen at least ten times. V and J are TRBV18 and TRBJ1-3, with D possibly being TRBD1 (6 bases). Germline CDR1 KGHSH, CDR2 LQKENI. V shed 2 bases and J shed 1 base, with 18 bases lying between them. There are 18 residues in the CDR3. CDR3 bases: TGTGCCAGCTCACCATTCTGGGGTCAGGGGACTTCTGGAAACACCATATATTTT. This encodes CASSPFWGQGTSGNTIYF. Together with reference TRBV18 and TRBJ1-3, the CDR3 gives the full variable domain: NAGVMQNPRHLVRRRGQEARLRCSPMKGHSHVYWYRQLPEEGLKFMVYLQKENIIDESGMPKERFSAEFPKEGPSILRIQQVVRGDSAAYFCASSPFWGQGTSGNTIYFGEGSWLTVV.

A word on this clone: The germline gene is not matched at one end of the junction; a read error may be the cause. CDR3 nucleotides: TGTGCCATCAGTACAAAGACAGGGTTGATTTCACCCCTCCACTTT. Protein sequence: CAISTKTGLISPLHF. V usage is TRBV27 and J usage is TRBJ1-6; 7 bases are a match to TRBD1. Per germline, CDR1 MNHEY and CDR2 SMNVEV (reference sequence). There are 15 residues in the CDR3.

This clone counts as medium-sized (0.01 to 0.1%). This chain joins TRBV6-1 and TRBJ1-2; D perhaps matches TRBD1 (5 bases). Germline V gives CDR1 MNHNS, CDR2 SASEGT. V was cut by 7 bases and J by 4 bases, with 16 bases left in between. This CDR3 spans 14 amino acids. The CDR3 nucleotides read TGTGCCAGCACCCCGACCGGGACTCGCTATGGCTACACCTTC. Translated: CASTPTGTRYGYTF.

The V and J genes are TRBV10-3 and TRBJ1-1, with D uncertain. Germline CDR1 ENHRY, CDR2 SYGVKD. The CDR3 has 13 amino acids. V lost 7 bases and J lost 2, with 11 bases in between. The CDR3 protein is CAITRTENTEAFF. The DNA of the CDR3 is TGTGCCATCACCAGAACCGAAAACACTGAAGCTTTCTTT.

The chain uses TRBV6-1 and TRBJ2-7, with D unclear. The germline CDR1 and CDR2 sequences are MNHNS and SASEGT. The V and J ends lost 2 bases and 0 bases respectively, with 5 bases between them. This CDR3 comprises 13 residues. DNA of the CDR3: TGTGCCAGCAGTGAACCCCTCTCCTACGAGCAGTACTTC. Translating it yields CASSEPLSYEQYF.

This clone has ten or more counts. The chain links TRBV6-1 to TRBJ2-2; possible D gene TRBD1, 6 bases. V was trimmed by 10 bases and J by 6 bases, leaving 12 bases between them. Germline CDR1 reads MNHNS; CDR2 reads SASEGT. This CDR3 region has 12 residues. The CDR3 sequence is CAITQGPGELFF. CDR3 nucleotide sequence: TGTGCCATCACACAGGGCCCCGGGGAGCTGTTTTTT.

This clone was picked up a small number of times. The V call is TRBV19, the J call TRBJ1-1, with TRBD1 as a possible D gene (5 bases). V lost 6 bases, J lost 6 bases, and 20 bases lay in between. The germline CDR1 and CDR2 sequences are LNHDA and SQIVND (reference sequence). CDR3 length: 15 amino acids. In DNA, the CDR3 is TGTGCCAGTAGGCAAATAGGGACGGAGGGTGCTGAAGCTTTCTTT. Amino acid sequence: CASRQIGTEGAEAFF.

This clone came up many times. The genes are TRBV20-1 and TRBJ1-4, with 9 bases lining up with TRBD1. Germline V gene sequence: CDR1 DFQATT, CDR2 SNEGSKA (reference sequence). The ends lost 5 bases at V and 4 bases at J; junction bases unmatched: 5. The CDR3 covers 14 residues. CDR3 region: CSAPPTGGNEKLFF. The CDR3 DNA follows: TGCAGTGCTCCCCCGACAGGGGGTAATGAAAAACTGTTTTTT.

The V call is TRBV6-1, the J call TRBJ2-5, with 13 bases matching TRBD2. The junction had 6 bases not matched to a gene; V was cut back by 8 bases and J by 0 bases. The CDR3 has 16 residues. Germline V gene sequence: CDR1 MNHNS, CDR2 SASEGT. CDR3 in amino acids: CASRRLAGGNQETQYF. CDR3 DNA: TGTGCCAGCCGAAGACTAGCGGGAGGAAACCAAGAGACCCAGTACTTC.